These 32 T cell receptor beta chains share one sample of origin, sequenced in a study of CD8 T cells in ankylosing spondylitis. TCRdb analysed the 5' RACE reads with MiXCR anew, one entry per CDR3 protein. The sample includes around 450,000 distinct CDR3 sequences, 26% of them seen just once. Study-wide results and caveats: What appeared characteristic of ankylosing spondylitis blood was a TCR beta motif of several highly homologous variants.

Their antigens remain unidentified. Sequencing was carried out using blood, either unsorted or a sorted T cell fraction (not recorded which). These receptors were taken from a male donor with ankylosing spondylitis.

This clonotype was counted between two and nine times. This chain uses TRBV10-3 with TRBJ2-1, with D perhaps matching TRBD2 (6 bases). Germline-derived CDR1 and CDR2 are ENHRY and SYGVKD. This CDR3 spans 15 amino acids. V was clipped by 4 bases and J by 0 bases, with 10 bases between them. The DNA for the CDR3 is TGTGCCATCAGTGGGGCCGGGGGCTCCTACAATGAGCAGTTCTTC. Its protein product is CAISGAGGSYNEQFF.

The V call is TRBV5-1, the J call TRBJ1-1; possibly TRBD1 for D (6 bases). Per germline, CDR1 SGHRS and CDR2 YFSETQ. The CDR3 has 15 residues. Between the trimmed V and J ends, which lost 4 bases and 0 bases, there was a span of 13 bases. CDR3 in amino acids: CASSPWGQVNTEAFF. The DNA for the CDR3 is TGCGCCAGCAGCCCATGGGGGCAGGTGAACACTGAAGCTTTCTTT.

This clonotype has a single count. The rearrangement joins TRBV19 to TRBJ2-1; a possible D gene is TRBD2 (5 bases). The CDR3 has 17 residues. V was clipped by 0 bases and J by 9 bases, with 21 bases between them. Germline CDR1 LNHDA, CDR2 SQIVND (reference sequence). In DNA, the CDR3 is TGTGCCAGTAGTATAGATCCAGGAGGACCTTCACGGGGTGAGCAGTTCTTC. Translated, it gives CASSIDPGGPSRGEQFF. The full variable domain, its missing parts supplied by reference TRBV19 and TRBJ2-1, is DGGITQSPKYLFRKEGQNVTLSCEQNLNHDAMYWYRQDPGQGLRLIYYSQIVNDFQKGDIAEGYSVSREKKESFPLTVTSAQKNPTAFYLCASSIDPGGPSRGEQFFGPGTRLTVL.

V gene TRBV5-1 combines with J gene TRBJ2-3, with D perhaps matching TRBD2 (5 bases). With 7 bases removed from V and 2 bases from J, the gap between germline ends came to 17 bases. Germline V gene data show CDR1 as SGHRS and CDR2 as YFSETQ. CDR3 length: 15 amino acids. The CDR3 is CASRLIGRATDTQYF. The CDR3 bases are TGCGCCAGCCGCCTCATTGGGAGAGCCACAGATACGCAGTATTTT.

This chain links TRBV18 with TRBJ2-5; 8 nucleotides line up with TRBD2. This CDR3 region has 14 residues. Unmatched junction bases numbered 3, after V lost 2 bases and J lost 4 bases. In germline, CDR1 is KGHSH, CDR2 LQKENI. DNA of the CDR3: TGTGCCAGCTCACCAGCGGGAGGTGGAGAGACCCAGTACTTC. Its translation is CASSPAGGGETQYF.

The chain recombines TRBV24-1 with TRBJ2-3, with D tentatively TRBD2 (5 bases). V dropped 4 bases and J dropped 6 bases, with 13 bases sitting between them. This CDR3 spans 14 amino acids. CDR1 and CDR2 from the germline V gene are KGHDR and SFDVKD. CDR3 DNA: TGTGCCACCAGTGACCCCCGAGGGCCGGATACGCAGTATTTT. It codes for CATSDPRGPDTQYF.

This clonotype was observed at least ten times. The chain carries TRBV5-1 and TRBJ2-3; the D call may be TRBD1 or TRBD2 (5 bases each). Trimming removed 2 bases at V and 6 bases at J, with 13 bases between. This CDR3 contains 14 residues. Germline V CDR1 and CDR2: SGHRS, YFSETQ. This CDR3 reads CASSFGGVRDTQYF. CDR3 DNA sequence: TGCGCCAGCAGCTTTGGGGGAGTCAGGGATACGCAGTATTTT. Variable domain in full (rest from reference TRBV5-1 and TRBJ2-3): KAGVTQTPRYLIKTRGQQVTLSCSPISGHRSVSWYQQTPGQGLQFLFEYFSETQRNKGNFPGRFSGRQFSNSRSEMNVSTLELGDSALYLCASSFGGVRDTQYFGPGTRLTVL.

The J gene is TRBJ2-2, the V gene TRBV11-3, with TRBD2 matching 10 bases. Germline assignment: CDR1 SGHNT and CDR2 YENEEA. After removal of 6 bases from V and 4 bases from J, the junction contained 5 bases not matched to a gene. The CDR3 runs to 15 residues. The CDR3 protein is CASRRLAGITGELFF. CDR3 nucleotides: TGTGCCAGCAGACGACTAGCGGGCATCACCGGGGAGCTGTTTTTT.

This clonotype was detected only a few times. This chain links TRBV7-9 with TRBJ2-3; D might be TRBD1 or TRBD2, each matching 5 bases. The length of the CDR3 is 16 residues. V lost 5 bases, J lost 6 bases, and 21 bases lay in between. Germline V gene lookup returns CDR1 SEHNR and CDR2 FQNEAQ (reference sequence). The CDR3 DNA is TGTGCCAGCAGCCAGGAGAGGGGTGGAGTGGTGGATACGCAGTATTTT. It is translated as CASSQERGGVVDTQYF.

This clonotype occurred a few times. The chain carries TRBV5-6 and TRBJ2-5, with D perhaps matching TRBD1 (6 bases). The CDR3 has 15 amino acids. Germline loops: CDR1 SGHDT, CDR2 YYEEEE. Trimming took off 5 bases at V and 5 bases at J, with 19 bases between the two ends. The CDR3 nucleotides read TGTGCCAGCAGACCAACAGGGCAGAGGCAGGAGACCCAGTACTTC. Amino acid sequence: CASRPTGQRQETQYF.

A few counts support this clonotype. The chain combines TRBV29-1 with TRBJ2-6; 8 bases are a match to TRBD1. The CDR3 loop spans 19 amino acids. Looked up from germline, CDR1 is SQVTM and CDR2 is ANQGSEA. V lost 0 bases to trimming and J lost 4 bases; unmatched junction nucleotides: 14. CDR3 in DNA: TGCAGCGTTGAAGATCGGTGGGACAGGAGACTCTCCGGGGCCAACGTCCTGACTTTC. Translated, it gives CSVEDRWDRRLSGANVLTF. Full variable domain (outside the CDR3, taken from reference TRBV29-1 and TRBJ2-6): SAVISQKPSRDICQRGTSLTIQCQVDSQVTMMFWYRQQPGQSLTLIATANQGSEATYESGFVIDKFPISRPNLTFSTLTVSNMSPEDSSIYLCSVEDRWDRRLSGANVLTFGAGSRLTVL.

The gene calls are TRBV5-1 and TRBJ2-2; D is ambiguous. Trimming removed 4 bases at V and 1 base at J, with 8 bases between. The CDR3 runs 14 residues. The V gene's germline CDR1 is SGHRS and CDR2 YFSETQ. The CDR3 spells CASSQDGNTGELFF. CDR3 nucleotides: TGCGCCAGCAGCCAGGACGGGAACACCGGGGAGCTGTTTTTT.

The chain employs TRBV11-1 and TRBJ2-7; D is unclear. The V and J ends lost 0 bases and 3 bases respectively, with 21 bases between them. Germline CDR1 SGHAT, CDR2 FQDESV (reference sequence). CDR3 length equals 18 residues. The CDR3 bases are TGTGCCAGCAGCTTAGCTTCATCAACGACCCTTGTGTGCTACGAGCAGTACGTC. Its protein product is CASSLASSTTLVCYEQYV.

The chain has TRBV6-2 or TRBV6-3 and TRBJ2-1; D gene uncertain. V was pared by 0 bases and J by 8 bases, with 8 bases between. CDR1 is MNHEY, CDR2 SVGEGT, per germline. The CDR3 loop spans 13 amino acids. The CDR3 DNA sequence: TGTGCCAGCAGTTACTCGAGGATACATGAGCAGTTCTTC. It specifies CASSYSRIHEQFF.

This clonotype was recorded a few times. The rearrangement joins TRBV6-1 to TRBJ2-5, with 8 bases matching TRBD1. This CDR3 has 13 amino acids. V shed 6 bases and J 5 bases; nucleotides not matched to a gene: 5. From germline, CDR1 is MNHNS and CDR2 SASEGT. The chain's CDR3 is CASRSGQEETQYF. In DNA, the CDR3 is TGTGCCAGCAGGTCGGGACAGGAGGAGACCCAGTACTTC.

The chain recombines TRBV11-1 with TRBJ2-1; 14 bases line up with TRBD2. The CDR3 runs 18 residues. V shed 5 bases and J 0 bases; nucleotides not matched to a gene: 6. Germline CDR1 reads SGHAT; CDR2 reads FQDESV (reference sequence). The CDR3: CASSKGLAGAGSYNEQFF. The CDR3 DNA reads TGTGCCAGCAGCAAGGGACTAGCGGGAGCGGGCTCCTACAATGAGCAGTTCTTC. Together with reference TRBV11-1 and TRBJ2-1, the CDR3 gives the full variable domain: EAEVAQSPRYKITEKSQAVAFWCDPISGHATLYWYRQILGQGPELLVQFQDESVVDDSQLPKDRFSAERLKGVDSTLKIQPAELGDSAMYLCASSKGLAGAGSYNEQFFGPGTRLTVL.

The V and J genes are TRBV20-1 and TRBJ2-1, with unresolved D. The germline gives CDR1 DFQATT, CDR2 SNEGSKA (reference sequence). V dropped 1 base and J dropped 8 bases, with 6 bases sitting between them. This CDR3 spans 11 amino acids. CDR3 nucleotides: TGCAGTGCTAGAGGGAACTATGAGCAGTTCTTC. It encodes CSARGNYEQFF.

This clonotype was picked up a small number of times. The CDR3 sequence: CASSYLTSGNTGELFF. CDR3 nucleotide sequence: TGTGCCAGCAGTTACCTGACTAGCGGGAACACCGGGGAGCTGTTTTTT. The chain is built from TRBV6-2 or TRBV6-3 and TRBJ2-2, with 9 bases identical to TRBD2. The J segment lost 1 base and the V segment lost 2 bases, leaving 2 bases of the junction unmatched. Germline V CDR1 and CDR2: MNHEY, SVGEGT. There are 16 residues in the CDR3.

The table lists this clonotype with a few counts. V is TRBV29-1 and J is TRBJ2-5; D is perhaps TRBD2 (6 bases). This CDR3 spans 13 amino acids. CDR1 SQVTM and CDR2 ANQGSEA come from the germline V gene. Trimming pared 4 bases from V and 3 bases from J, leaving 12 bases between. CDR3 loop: CSVGLGGEETQYF. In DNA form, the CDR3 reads TGCAGCGTTGGGCTAGGAGGGGAAGAGACCCAGTACTTC.

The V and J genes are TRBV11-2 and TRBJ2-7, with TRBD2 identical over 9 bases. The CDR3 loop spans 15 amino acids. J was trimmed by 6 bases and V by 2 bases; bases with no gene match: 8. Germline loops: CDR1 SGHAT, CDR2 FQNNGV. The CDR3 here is CASSLRTSAIFEQYF. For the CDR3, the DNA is TGTGCCAGCAGCTTACGGACTAGCGCGATATTCGAGCAGTACTTC.

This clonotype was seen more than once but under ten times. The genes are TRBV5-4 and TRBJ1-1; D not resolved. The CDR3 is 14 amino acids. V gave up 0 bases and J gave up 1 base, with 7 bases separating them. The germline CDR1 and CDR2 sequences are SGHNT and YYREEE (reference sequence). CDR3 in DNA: TGTGCCAGCAGCTTGGGTGAAGGGAACACTGAAGCTTTCTTT. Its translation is CASSLGEGNTEAFF.

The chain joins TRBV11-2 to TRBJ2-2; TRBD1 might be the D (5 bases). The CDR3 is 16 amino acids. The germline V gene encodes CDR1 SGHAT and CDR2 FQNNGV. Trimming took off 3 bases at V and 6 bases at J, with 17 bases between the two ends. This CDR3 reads CASSFQGYSEPGELFF. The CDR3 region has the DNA TGTGCCAGCAGCTTCCAGGGTTACTCAGAGCCCGGGGAGCTGTTTTTT. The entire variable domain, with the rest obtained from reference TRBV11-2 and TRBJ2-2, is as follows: EAGVAQSPRYKIIEKRQSVAFWCNPISGHATLYWYQQILGQGPKLLIQFQNNGVVDDSQLPKDRFSAERLKGVDSTLKIQPAKLEDSAVYLCASSFQGYSEPGELFFGEGSRLTVL.

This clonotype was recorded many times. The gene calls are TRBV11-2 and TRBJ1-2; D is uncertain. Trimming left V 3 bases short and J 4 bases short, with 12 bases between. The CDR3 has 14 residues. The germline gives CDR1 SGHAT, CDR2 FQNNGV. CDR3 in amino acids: CASSFGNSGYGYTF. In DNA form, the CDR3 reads TGTGCCAGCAGCTTCGGGAATTCGGGCTATGGCTACACCTTC.

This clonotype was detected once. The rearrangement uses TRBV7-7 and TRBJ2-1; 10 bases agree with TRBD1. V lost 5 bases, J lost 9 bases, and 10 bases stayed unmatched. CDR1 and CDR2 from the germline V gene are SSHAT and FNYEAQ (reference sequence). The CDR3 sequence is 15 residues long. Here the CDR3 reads CASSLSGTGDGEQFF. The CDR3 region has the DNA TGTGCCAGCAGCCTCTCCGGGACAGGGGATGGTGAGCAGTTCTTC.

The chain's CDR3 is CASSLERSSYNEQFF. The CDR3 DNA is TGTGCCAGCAGCTTGGAAAGAAGCTCCTACAATGAGCAGTTCTTC. This rearrangement joins TRBV5-5 to TRBJ2-1; no clear D. Per germline, CDR1 SGHKS and CDR2 YYEKEE (reference sequence). The CDR3 consists of 15 residues. V lost 0 bases and J 0 bases, leaving 7 bases between the germline ends.

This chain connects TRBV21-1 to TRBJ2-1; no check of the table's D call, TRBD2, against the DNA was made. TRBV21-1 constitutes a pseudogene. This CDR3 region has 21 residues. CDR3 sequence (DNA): TGTGCCAGCAGCAAAGCATTGGGGTGCCCTAGCGGGAGACCGAACTACAATGAGCAGTTCTTC. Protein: CASSKALGCPSGRPNYNEQFF.

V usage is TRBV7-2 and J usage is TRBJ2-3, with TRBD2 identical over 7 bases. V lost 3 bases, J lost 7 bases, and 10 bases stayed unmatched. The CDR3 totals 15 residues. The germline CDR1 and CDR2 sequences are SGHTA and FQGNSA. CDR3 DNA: TGTGCCAGCAGCTTTGGGGGAGGGGTCACTAATACGCAGTATTTT. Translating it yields CASSFGGGVTNTQYF.

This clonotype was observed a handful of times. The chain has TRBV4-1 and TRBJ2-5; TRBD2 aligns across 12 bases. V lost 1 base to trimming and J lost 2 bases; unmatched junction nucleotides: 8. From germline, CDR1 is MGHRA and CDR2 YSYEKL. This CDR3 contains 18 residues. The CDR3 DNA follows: TGCGCCAGCAGCCAAGCTCTAGCGGGAGGGCTACGGCAAGAGACCCAGTACTTC. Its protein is CASSQALAGGLRQETQYF.

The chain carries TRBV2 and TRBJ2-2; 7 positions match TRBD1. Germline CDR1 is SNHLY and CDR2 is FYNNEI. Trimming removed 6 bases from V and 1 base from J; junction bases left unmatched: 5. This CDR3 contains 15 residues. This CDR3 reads CASRGDSLNTGELFF. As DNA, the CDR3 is TGTGCCAGCAGAGGGGACAGCCTGAACACCGGGGAGCTGTTTTTT. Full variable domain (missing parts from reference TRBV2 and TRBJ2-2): EPEVTQTPSHQVTQMGQEVILRCVPISNHLYFYWYRQILGQKVEFLVSFYNNEISEKSEIFDDQFSVERPDGSNFTLKIRSTKLEDSAMYFCASRGDSLNTGELFFGEGSRLTVL.

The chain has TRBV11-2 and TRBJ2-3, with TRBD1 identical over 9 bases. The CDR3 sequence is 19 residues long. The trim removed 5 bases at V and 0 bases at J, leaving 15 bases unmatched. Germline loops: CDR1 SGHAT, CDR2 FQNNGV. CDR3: CASSLRSGTGITSTDTQYF. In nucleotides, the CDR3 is TGTGCCAGCAGCCTAAGATCCGGGACAGGGATTACTAGCACAGATACGCAGTATTTT.

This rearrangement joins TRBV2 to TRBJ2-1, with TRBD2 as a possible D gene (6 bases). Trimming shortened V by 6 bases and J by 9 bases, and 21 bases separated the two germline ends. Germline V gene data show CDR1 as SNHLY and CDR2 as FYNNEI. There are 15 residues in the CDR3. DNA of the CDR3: TGTGCCAGCAGCCCCACCCGGGACTCATCGGGTGAGCAGTTCTTC. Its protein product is CASSPTRDSSGEQFF.

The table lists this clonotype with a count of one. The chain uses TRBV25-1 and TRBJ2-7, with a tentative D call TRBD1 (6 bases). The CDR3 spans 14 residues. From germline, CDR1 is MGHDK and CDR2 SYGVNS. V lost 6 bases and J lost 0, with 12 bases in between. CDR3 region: CASSLPGDSYEQYF. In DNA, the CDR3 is TGTGCCAGCAGCTTACCAGGGGACTCCTACGAGCAGTACTTC.